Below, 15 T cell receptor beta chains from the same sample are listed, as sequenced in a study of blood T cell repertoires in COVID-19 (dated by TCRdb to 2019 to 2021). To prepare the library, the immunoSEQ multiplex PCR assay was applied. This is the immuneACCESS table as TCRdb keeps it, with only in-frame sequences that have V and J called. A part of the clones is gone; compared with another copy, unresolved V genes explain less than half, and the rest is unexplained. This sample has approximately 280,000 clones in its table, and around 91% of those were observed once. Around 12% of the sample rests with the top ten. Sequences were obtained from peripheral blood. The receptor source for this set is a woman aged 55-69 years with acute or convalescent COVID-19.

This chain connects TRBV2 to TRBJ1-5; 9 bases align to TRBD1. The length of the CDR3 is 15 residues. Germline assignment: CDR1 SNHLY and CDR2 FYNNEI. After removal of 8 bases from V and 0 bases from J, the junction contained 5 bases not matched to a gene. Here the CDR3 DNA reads TGTGCCAGCGGAGGACAGGGGCTTAGCAATCAGCCCCAGCATTTT. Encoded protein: CASGGQGLSNQPQHF.

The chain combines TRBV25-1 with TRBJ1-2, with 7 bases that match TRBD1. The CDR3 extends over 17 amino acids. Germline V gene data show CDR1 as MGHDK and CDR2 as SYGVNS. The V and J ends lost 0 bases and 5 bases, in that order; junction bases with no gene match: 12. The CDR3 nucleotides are TGTGCCAGCAGTGAATATAGACAGGGCACCCGATATTATGGCTACACCTTC. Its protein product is CASSEYRQGTRYYGYTF.

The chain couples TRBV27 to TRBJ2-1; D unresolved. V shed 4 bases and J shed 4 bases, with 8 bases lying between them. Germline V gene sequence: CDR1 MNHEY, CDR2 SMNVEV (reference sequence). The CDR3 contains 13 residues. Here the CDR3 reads CASSSPSYNEQFF. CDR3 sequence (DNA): TGTGCCAGCAGTTCCCCCAGTTACAATGAGCAGTTCTTC.

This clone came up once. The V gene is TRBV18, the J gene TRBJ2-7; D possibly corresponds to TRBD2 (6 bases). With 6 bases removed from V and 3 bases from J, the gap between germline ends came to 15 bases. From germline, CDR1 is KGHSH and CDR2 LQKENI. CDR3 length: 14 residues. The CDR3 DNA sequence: TGTGCCAGCTCCCGACAGTCTAGCGTCTACGAGCAGTACTTC. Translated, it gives CASSRQSSVYEQYF.

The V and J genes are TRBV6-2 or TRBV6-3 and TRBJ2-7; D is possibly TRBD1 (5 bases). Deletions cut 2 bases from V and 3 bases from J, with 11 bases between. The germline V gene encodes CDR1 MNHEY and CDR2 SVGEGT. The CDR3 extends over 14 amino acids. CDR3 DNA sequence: TGTGCCAGCAGTTACCGGGCAGGGAACTACGAGCAGTACTTC. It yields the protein CASSYRAGNYEQYF.

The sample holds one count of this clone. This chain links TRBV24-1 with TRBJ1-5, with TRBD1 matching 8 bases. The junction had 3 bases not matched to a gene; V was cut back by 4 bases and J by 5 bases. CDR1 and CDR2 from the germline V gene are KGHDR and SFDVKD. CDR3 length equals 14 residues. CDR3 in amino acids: CATSDAGGDQPQHF. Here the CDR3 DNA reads TGTGCCACCAGTGACGCAGGGGGCGATCAGCCCCAGCATTTT.

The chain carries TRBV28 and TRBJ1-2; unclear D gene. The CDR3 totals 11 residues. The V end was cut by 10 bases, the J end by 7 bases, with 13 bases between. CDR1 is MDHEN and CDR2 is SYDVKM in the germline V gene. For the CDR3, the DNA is TGTGCCACCTCCCCTTTCGGTGGCTACACCTTC. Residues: CATSPFGGYTF.

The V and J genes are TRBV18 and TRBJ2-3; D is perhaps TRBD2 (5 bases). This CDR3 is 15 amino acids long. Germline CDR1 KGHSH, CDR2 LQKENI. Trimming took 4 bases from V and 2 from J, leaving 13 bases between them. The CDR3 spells CASSQAGRPTDTQYF. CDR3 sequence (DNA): TGTGCCAGCTCACAGGCGGGCAGACCCACAGATACGCAGTATTTT.

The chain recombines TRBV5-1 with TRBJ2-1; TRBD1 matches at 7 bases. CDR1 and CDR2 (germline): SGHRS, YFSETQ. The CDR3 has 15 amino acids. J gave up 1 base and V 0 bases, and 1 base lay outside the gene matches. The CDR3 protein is CASSLATGSYNEQFF. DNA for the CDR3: TGCGCCAGCAGCTTGGCGACAGGGTCCTACAATGAGCAGTTCTTC.

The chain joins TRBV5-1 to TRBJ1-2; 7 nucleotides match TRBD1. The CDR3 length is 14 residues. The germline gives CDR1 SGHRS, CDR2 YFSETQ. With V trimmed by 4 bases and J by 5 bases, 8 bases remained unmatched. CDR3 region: CASSAGTDHYGYTF. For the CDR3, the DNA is TGCGCCAGCAGCGCTGGGACAGACCATTATGGCTACACCTTC.

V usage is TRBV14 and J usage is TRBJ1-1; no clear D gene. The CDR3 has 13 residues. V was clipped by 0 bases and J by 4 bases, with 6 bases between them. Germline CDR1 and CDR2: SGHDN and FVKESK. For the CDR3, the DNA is TGTGCCAGCAGCCAAGATCAGGTCACTGAAGCTTTCTTT. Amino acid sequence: CASSQDQVTEAFF.

CDR3 coding DNA: TGCGCCAGCAGTCCAACAGGTACCGGGGAGCTGTTTTTT. This encodes CASSPTGTGELFF. V usage is TRBV23-1 and J usage is TRBJ2-2; TRBD1 is a possible D gene (5 bases). TRBV23-1 is treated as an ORF (open reading frame) with a function not yet certain. V was shortened by 4 bases and J by 5 bases, with 8 bases between the two germline ends. The CDR3 spans 13 residues.

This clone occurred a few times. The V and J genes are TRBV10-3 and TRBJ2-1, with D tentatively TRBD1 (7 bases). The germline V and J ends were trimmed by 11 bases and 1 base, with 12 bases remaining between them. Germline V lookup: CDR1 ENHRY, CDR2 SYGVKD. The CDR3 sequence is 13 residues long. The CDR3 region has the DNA TGTGCCGCCCAGGGGGGATCCTACAATGAGCAGTTCTTC. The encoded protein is CAAQGGSYNEQFF.

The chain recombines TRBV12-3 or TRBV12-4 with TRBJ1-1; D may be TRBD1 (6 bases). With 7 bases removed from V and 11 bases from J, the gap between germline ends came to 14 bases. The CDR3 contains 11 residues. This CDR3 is CASTPGGPAFF. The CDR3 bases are TGTGCCAGCACCCCCGGGGGGCCCGCTTTCTTT.

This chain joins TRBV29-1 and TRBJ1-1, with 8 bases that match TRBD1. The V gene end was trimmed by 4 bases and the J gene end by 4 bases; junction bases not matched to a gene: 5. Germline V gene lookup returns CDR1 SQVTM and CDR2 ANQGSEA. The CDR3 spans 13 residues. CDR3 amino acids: CSVADRVITEAFF. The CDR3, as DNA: TGCAGCGTTGCGGACAGGGTGATCACTGAAGCTTTCTTT.